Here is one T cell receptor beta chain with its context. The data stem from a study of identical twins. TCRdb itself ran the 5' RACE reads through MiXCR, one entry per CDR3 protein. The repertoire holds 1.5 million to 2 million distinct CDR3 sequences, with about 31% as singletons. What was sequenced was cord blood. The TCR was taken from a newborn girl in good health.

DNA of the CDR3: TGTGCCAGCAGCCGTGGGGAGCGGCTTGGCACAGATACGCAGTATTTT. Protein sequence: CASSRGERLGTDTQYF. The chain joins TRBV28 to TRBJ2-3, with D maybe TRBD2 (5 bases). CDR3 size: 16 residues. Germline values: CDR1 MDHEN, CDR2 SYDVKM. The germline V and J ends were trimmed by 6 bases and 1 base, with 17 bases remaining between them. The complete variable domain, with remaining parts taken from reference TRBV28 and TRBJ2-3, reads DVKVTQSSRYLVKRTGEKVFLECVQDMDHENMFWYRQDPGLGLRLIYFSYDVKMKEKGDIPEGYSVSREKKERFSLILESASTNQTSMYLCASSRGERLGTDTQYFGPGTRLTVL.